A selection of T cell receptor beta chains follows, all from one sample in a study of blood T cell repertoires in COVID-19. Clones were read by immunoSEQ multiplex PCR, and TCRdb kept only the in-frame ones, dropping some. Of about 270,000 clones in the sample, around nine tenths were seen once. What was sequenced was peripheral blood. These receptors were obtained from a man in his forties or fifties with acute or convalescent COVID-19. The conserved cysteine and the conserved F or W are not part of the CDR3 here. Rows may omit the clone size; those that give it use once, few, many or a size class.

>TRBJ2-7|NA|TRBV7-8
ASSPLGAPNAYEQY
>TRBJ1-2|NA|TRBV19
ASIHRDRANGYT
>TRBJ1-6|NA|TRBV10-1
ATLFVSSYNSPLH
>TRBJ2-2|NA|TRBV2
ASSSGGNTGELF
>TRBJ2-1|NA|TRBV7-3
ASSLSGGKNNEQF
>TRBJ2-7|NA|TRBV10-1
ASSPGLSYEQY
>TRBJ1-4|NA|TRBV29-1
SVEVGGREEKLF
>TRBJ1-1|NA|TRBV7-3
ASSLMANTEAF
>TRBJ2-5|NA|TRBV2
ASSEIGTSGGAETQY
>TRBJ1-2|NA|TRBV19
ASSSPTVPNYGYT
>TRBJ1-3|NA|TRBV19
ASRPTGGENTIY
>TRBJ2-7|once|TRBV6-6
ASREGLYEQY
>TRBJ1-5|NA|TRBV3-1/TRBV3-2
ASSQGTVPNQPQH
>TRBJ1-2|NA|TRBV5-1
ASSLGTGGYGYT
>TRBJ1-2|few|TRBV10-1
ASSPDRGLSGYT
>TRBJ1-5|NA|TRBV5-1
ASSLAPNQPQH
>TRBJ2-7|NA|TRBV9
ASSAAPVRDEQY
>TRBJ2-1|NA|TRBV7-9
ASSLMESHEQF
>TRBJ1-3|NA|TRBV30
ASNRDRSSGNTIY